This record concerns one TCR beta chain sequence. The sample comes from a study of T cells in localized non-small cell lung cancer. TCRdb's table, derived via immunoSEQ multiplex PCR, lists solely in-frame clones and lacks some. The sample lists approximately 28,000 clones, around 85% occurring once. CDR1 is SGHRS, CDR2 YFSETQ, per germline. The V end was cut by 0 bases, the J end by 4 bases, with 13 bases between. This CDR3 contains 15 residues. V and J are TRBV5-1 and TRBJ1-1, with D possibly TRBD1 on 6 matching bases. Sequencing was performed on peripheral blood, taken before any cancer treatment. The receptor's source is a female donor at least 60 years old with stage II squamous cell lung carcinoma. CDR3: CASSLALQGGTEAFF. In DNA form, the CDR3 reads TGCGCCAGCAGCTTGGCCTTACAGGGAGGCACTGAAGCTTTCTTT.